The TCR beta chain described here comes from a study of identifying expanded T cells in peripheral blood. Only in-frame clones appear in the TCRdb table, and some are missing; sequencing was by immunoSEQ multiplex PCR. The repertoire holds approximately 100,000 clones, with around nine tenths as singletons. This CDR3 contains 14 residues. Trimming took 10 bases from V and 7 from J; bases not matched to a gene: 16. The germline CDR1 and CDR2 sequences are ENHRY and SYGVKD. This clone is medium-sized in the sample. The origin of this receptor is a person aged 18 to 75 in good health. This chain connects TRBV10-3 to TRBJ2-7, with 7 bases aligning to TRBD2. What was sequenced was blood. The DNA for the CDR3 is TGTGCCAGCTCCTTGAGCGGGGCCTTCGGGGAGCAGTACTTC. As protein: CASSLSGAFGEQYF.